The 6 T cell receptor beta chains reported below all come from one sample, sequenced in a study of early T cells in non-severe SARS-CoV-2 infection. TCRdb ran MiXCR on the 5' RACE reads and lists one entry per CDR3 protein. Counted here are 25,000 to 35,000 distinct CDR3 sequences, approximately 5% occurring once; the ten biggest clones make up 13%. The material sequenced was whole blood. The receptor source for this set is an adult who was a healthcare worker with PCR-confirmed SARS-CoV-2 infection or an uninfected control (not recorded which).

The sample holds many counts of this clonotype. The chain links TRBV28 to TRBJ2-3; D possibly uses TRBD1 or TRBD2 (5 bases each). The CDR3 totals 15 residues. V was pared by 3 bases and J by 1 base, with 11 bases between. Germline CDR1 reads MDHEN; CDR2 reads SYDVKM. The CDR3 DNA is TGTGCCAGCAGTTTCCGGGGCAGGGGCACAGATACGCAGTATTTT. Encoded protein: CASSFRGRGTDTQYF.

This clonotype was observed a few times. V is TRBV7-9 and J is TRBJ2-7; 16 bases align to TRBD2. The ends lost 5 bases at V and 3 bases at J; junction bases unmatched: 4. This CDR3 region has 16 residues. CDR1 and CDR2 (germline): SEHNR, FQNEAQ (reference sequence). The CDR3 region has the DNA TGTGCCAGCAGCACCGGGACTAGCGGGGGGGTCTACGAGCAGTACTTC. Its translation: CASSTGTSGGVYEQYF.

The chain recombines TRBV5-4 with TRBJ2-5, with 7 bases identical to TRBD1. The CDR3 covers 15 residues. V lost 2 bases to trimming and J lost 0 bases; unmatched junction nucleotides: 4. CDR1 SGHNT and CDR2 YYREEE come from the germline V gene (reference sequence). The CDR3 DNA sequence: TGTGCCAGCAGCTTACAGGGGAGATACCAAGAGACCCAGTACTTC. This sequence encodes CASSLQGRYQETQYF.

V usage is TRBV27 and J usage is TRBJ2-3; no clear D gene. The CDR3 is 15 amino acids. The germline gives CDR1 MNHEY, CDR2 SMNVEV (reference sequence). V was shortened by 4 bases and J by 6 bases, with 17 bases between the two germline ends. This CDR3 is CASSWRDAPPDTQYF. The CDR3 coding sequence is TGTGCCAGCAGTTGGAGAGACGCACCCCCGGATACGCAGTATTTT.

This clonotype was found many times. V is TRBV11-2 and J is TRBJ2-1; 11 bases are a match to TRBD2. The CDR3 runs to 19 residues. The V segment lost 5 bases and the J segment 0 bases; nucleotides outside the gene matches: 12. CDR1 is SGHAT and CDR2 is FQNNGV in the germline V gene. The CDR3 bases are TGTGCCAGCAGCCCAGATTCTAGCGGGGGGATGAGCTCCTACAATGAGCAGTTCTTC. Its protein product is CASSPDSSGGMSSYNEQFF.

The V and J genes are TRBV28 and TRBJ2-1; 9 positions match TRBD2. CDR1 is MDHEN, CDR2 SYDVKM, per germline. This CDR3 has 14 residues. Losses at the gene ends were 8 bases for V and 15 bases for J; bases not matched to a gene: 17. CDR3 loop: CASCQDSGGLRWFF. CDR3 coding DNA: TGTGCCAGCTGCCAAGATAGCGGGGGCCTGAGGTGGTTCTTC.